This TCR beta chain was captured in a study of cytomegalovirus exposure and HLA in healthy donors. Study conclusions and caveats: Analysis performed later showed TCR beta chains linked to HLA being more clonally expanded than equally common others.

The CDR3 runs to 19 residues. The germline V gene encodes CDR1 SGHKS and CDR2 YYEKEE (reference sequence). Trimming at V came to 4 bases and at J to 0 bases, leaving 11 bases not matched to a gene. Vbeta (60) and Jbeta (13) primers were used in the PCR. Assay: immunoSEQ multiplex PCR; the TCRdb copy retains only in-frame clones and omits some. The sample lists 130,000 or so clones, about 70% seen once, with approximately 2.1% in the top ten. As for this clone: Its specificity is not known.

The V gene is TRBV5-5, the J gene TRBJ2-7; the match to TRBD2 covers 15 bases. The TCR was taken from a woman in her forties in good health and CMV-seropositive. The sample taken for sequencing was PBMCs. The CDR3 DNA reads as TGTGCCAGCAGCAAGGGACTAGCGGGAGGCGAAGCGAGCTCCTACGAGCAGTACTTC. The encoded protein is CASSKGLAGGEASSYEQYF.